This T cell receptor beta chain was captured by sequencing in a study of blood T cell repertoires in COVID-19. Study-wide context: Some COVID-19 samples were acute and others convalescent; all came from the United States, Italy and Spain. PBMCs, B-cell-depleted T cells, or T cells were the source of the cDNA or gDNA that made up the material.

Sequencing was performed with immunoSEQ multiplex PCR; in TCRdb, only in-frame clones are kept and a portion is missing. The sample contains 130,000 or so clones, about four fifths of which appear only once. The V gene lost 2 bases and the J gene lost 7 bases, with 11 bases spanning the gap. From germline, CDR1 is LNHDA and CDR2 SQIVND (reference sequence). The CDR3 is 13 amino acids. The V gene is TRBV19, the J gene TRBJ1-2, with D maybe TRBD1 (6 bases). This clonotype was obtained from an elderly woman with acute or convalescent COVID-19. Sequencing was carried out using peripheral blood. The DNA for the CDR3 is TGTGCCAGTAGTATATCACAGGGCGGTGGCTACACCTTC. This sequence encodes CASSISQGGGYTF. The variable domain in full, completed from reference TRBV19 and TRBJ1-2, reads DGGITQSPKYLFRKEGQNVTLSCEQNLNHDAMYWYRQDPGQGLRLIYYSQIVNDFQKGDIAEGYSVSREKKESFPLTVTSAQKNPTAFYLCASSISQGGGYTFGSGTRLTVV.